A single sample gave rise to the 22 T cell receptor beta chains below, sequenced in a study of CD8+ T cells in alopecia areata. cDNA prepared by RNA extraction and subsequent reverse transcription served as the template for sequencing. Profiled with immunoSEQ multiplex PCR; TCRdb holds only in-frame clones, not every one. The table lists some 200,000 clones, 56% of them singletons. What was sequenced was CD8+ T cells sorted from blood. The receptors stem from a human donor in good health.

This clone was observed a few times. V and J are TRBV30 and TRBJ2-1, with 8 nucleotides matching TRBD1. Unmatched junction bases numbered 6, after V lost 2 bases and J lost 9 bases. CDR3 size: 13 residues. Looked up from germline, CDR1 is GTSNPN and CDR2 is SVGIG (reference sequence). The CDR3 is CAWSTGGGPEQFF. The CDR3 coding sequence is TGTGCCTGGAGTACAGGGGGAGGCCCTGAGCAGTTCTTC. The full variable domain, its missing parts supplied by reference TRBV30 and TRBJ2-1, is SQTIHQWPATLVQPVGSPLSLECTVEGTSNPNLYWYRQAAGRGLQLLFYSVGIGQISSEVPQNLSASRPQDRQFILSSKKLLLSDSGFYLCAWSTGGGPEQFFGPGTRLTVL.

The table lists this clone with a few counts. The rearrangement joins TRBV13 to TRBJ2-5; 10 bases map to TRBD2. The CDR3 length is 16 residues. With V trimmed by 1 base and J by 1 base, 3 bases remained unmatched. CDR1 is PRHDT and CDR2 is FYEKMQ in the germline V gene (reference sequence). CDR3 sequence: CASSLDGLAAQETQYF. The CDR3 DNA follows: TGTGCCAGCAGCTTAGACGGACTAGCGGCCCAAGAGACCCAGTACTTC.

About this clone: This CDR3 is missing its conserved last phenylalanine or tryptophan, likely due to a read error. Because the CDR3's place on the DNA is in doubt, the DNA is left out and the CDR3 is given as listed by TCRdb. The chain has TRBV29-1 and TRBJ2-3; the D segment call TRBD2 is taken from the table without a DNA check. The CDR3 contains 14 residues when both ends are counted. Germline values: CDR1 SQVTM, CDR2 ANQGSEA. CDR3 region: CSVEDGGKDSPSLG.

This chain connects TRBV6-5 to TRBJ2-3, with 7 nucleotides matching TRBD1. The ends lost 7 bases at V and 1 base at J; junction bases unmatched: 5. The germline gives CDR1 MNHEY, CDR2 SVGAGI. The CDR3 consists of 14 residues. Here the CDR3 DNA reads TGTGCCAGCAAGTTCCAGGGGGGCACAGATACGCAGTATTTT. Protein sequence: CASKFQGGTDTQYF.

The V call is TRBV7-2, the J call TRBJ2-2, with a tentative D call TRBD2 (6 bases). Trimming pared 5 bases from V and 7 bases from J, leaving 17 bases between. This CDR3 contains 15 residues. In germline, CDR1 is SGHTA, CDR2 FQGNSA. CDR3 nucleotides: TGTGCCAGCAGCGGCGGAGGGCCAGGAGGCGGGGAGCTGTTTTTT. Its translation is CASSGGGPGGGELFF. Full variable domain (rest looked up from reference TRBV7-2 and TRBJ2-2): GAGVSQSPSNKVTEKGKDVELRCDPISGHTALYWYRQSLGQGLEFLIYFQGNSAPDKSGLPSDRFSAERTGGSVSTLTIQRTQQEDSAVYLCASSGGGPGGGELFFGEGSRLTVL.

This chain uses TRBV5-4 with TRBJ2-3; 7 bases are a match to TRBD1. The CDR3 runs 14 residues. The germline V gene encodes CDR1 SGHNT and CDR2 YYREEE (reference sequence). Trimming took 4 bases from V and 1 from J; bases not matched to a gene: 3. The DNA of the CDR3 is TGTGCCAGCAGCCCAGGGGGACGCACAGATACGCAGTATTTT. It is translated as CASSPGGRTDTQYF.

This sequence joins TRBV18 and TRBJ2-7; 10 bases are shared with TRBD1. In germline, CDR1 is KGHSH, CDR2 LQKENI. Germline trimming cut 4 bases from V and 3 bases from J; bases unmatched to any gene: 9. The CDR3 totals 16 residues. The CDR3 loop is CASSLKGTGEIYEQYF. CDR3 sequence (DNA): TGTGCCAGCTCACTTAAGGGGACAGGGGAGATCTACGAGCAGTACTTC.

This clone was found a few times. The chain combines TRBV9 with TRBJ2-5, with TRBD1 as a possible D gene (5 bases). The CDR3 spans 15 residues. Per germline, CDR1 SGDLS and CDR2 YYNGEE. V dropped 0 bases and J dropped 2 bases, with 11 bases sitting between them. The CDR3 DNA sequence: TGTGCCAGCAGCGTAGGAACAACAGGACAAGAGACCCAGTACTTC. It translates to CASSVGTTGQETQYF. Drawing the rest from reference TRBV9 and TRBJ2-5, the complete variable domain is DSGVTQTPKHLITATGQRVTLRCSPRSGDLSVYWYQQSLDQGLQFLIQYYNGEERAKGNILERFSAQQFPDLHSELNLSSLELGDSALYFCASSVGTTGQETQYFGPGTRLLVL.

The chain joins TRBV6-6 to TRBJ1-5; D gene ambiguous. The germline V gene has CDR1 MNHNY and CDR2 SVGAGI (reference sequence). The CDR3 covers 13 residues. Between the trimmed V and J ends, which lost 2 bases and 4 bases, there was a span of 6 bases. The CDR3 DNA follows: TGTGCCAGCAGTTACGTCCCGAATCAGCCCCAGCATTTT. Amino acids: CASSYVPNQPQHF.

The chain combines TRBV6-5 with TRBJ2-3; no clear D gene. This CDR3 region has 14 residues. Trimming pared 8 bases from V and 1 base from J, leaving 13 bases between. Looked up from germline, CDR1 is MNHEY and CDR2 is SVGAGI. The CDR3 DNA is TGTGCCAGCTCTCTCTCTCAACGCACAGATACGCAGTATTTT. Translation gives CASSLSQRTDTQYF.

This sequence joins TRBV27 and TRBJ2-2; no firm D call. Between the trimmed V and J ends, which lost 3 bases and 6 bases, there was a span of 20 bases. The germline V gene has CDR1 MNHEY and CDR2 SMNVEV (reference sequence). The CDR3 consists of 17 residues. The CDR3 loop is CASSFVAWKPPAGELFF. The CDR3 nucleotides are TGTGCCAGCAGTTTTGTTGCTTGGAAACCACCCGCCGGGGAGCTGTTTTTT.

This chain links TRBV4-2 with TRBJ2-1; 8 bases line up with TRBD2. Looked up from germline, CDR1 is LGHNA and CDR2 is YNFKEQ. This CDR3 comprises 15 residues. The trim removed 1 base at V and 7 bases at J, leaving 6 bases unmatched. Here the CDR3 reads CASSQVTSGWNEQFF. As DNA, the CDR3 is TGTGCCAGCAGCCAAGTAACTAGCGGCTGGAATGAGCAGTTCTTC.

This clone was observed a handful of times. This chain links TRBV30 with TRBJ2-1; D tentatively reads TRBD1 or TRBD2 (6 bases each). The CDR3 covers 15 residues. Germline CDR1 is GTSNPN and CDR2 is SVGIG (reference sequence). V shed 2 bases and J shed 0 bases, with 11 bases lying between them. The chain's CDR3 is CAWSPGASSYNEQFF. The CDR3 nucleotides read TGTGCCTGGAGTCCGGGGGCGAGCTCCTACAATGAGCAGTTCTTC.

Of note for this clone: The sample carries other DNA sequences with the same CDR3. The V gene is TRBV4-1, the J gene TRBJ1-2; 9 bases line up with TRBD1. With V trimmed by 4 bases and J by 4 bases, 4 bases remained unmatched. Germline V lookup: CDR1 MGHRA, CDR2 YSYEKL. The CDR3 runs to 14 residues. DNA for the CDR3: TGCGCCAGCAGCCCGGGACAGGGAAGCTATGGCTACACCTTC. Amino acids: CASSPGQGSYGYTF.

Worth noting for this clone: Other DNA variants within this sample encode the same CDR3. The CDR3 spells CASSLPGSTDTQYF. In DNA form, the CDR3 reads TGCGCCAGCAGCTTGCCGGGGTCCACAGATACGCAGTATTTT. This rearrangement joins TRBV5-1 to TRBJ2-3, with D maybe TRBD2 (5 bases). Per germline, CDR1 SGHRS and CDR2 YFSETQ. This CDR3 is built from 14 residues. Trimming removed 1 base from V and 2 bases from J, with 8 bases in between.

V gene TRBV2 combines with J gene TRBJ2-6; D possibly matches TRBD1 or TRBD2 (7 bases each). The germline gives CDR1 SNHLY, CDR2 FYNNEI. Between the trimmed V and J ends, which lost 6 bases and 1 base, there was a span of 28 bases. The CDR3 runs 21 residues. The CDR3 protein is CASSPYARHRGGASGANVLTF. In DNA, the CDR3 is TGTGCCAGCAGCCCCTACGCCCGTCACAGGGGAGGGGCGTCTGGGGCCAACGTCCTGACTTTC.

The rearrangement links TRBV15 to TRBJ2-7; unclear D gene. Trimming stripped 3 bases from V and 5 bases from J, with 20 bases between. Per germline, CDR1 LNHNV and CDR2 YYDKDF (reference sequence). The CDR3 contains 16 residues. The CDR3 loop is CATSSGPVMSNHEQYF. The CDR3 bases are TGTGCCACCAGCAGCGGACCAGTAATGTCAAATCACGAGCAGTACTTC.

The chain combines TRBV27 with TRBJ1-5; D remains unclear. CDR1 is MNHEY and CDR2 is SMNVEV in the germline V gene (reference sequence). The CDR3 has 15 amino acids. Trimming took 6 bases from V and 0 from J, leaving 12 bases between them. CDR3 nucleotide sequence: TGTGCCAGCAGCCACCGGGGTTATAGCAATCAGCCCCAGCATTTT. The encoded protein is CASSHRGYSNQPQHF.

The table lists this clone with a few counts. The gene calls are TRBV25-1 and TRBJ1-2, with D perhaps matching TRBD1 (6 bases). The CDR3 has 13 residues. Germline V gene data show CDR1 as MGHDK and CDR2 as SYGVNS. V was pared by 8 bases and J by 5 bases, with 15 bases between. The CDR3, as DNA: TGTGCCAGCGGATCCTTACAGGGTTATGGCTACACCTTC. Translated: CASGSLQGYGYTF.

This chain connects TRBV29-1 to TRBJ1-1; D remains ambiguous. This CDR3 contains 10 residues. Germline V gene sequence: CDR1 SQVTM, CDR2 ANQGSEA. Trimming removed 5 bases at V and 3 bases at J, with 4 bases between. As DNA, the CDR3 is TGCAGCGTTTTGTACACTGAAGCTTTCTTT. As protein: CSVLYTEAFF.

CDR3 nucleotide sequence: TGTGCCAGCACCACGGCGGGGGATTATGGCTACACCTTC. This gives the protein CASTTAGDYGYTF. The rearrangement joins TRBV7-2 to TRBJ1-2; tentatively, D is TRBD1 (5 bases). The CDR3 is 13 amino acids. V was pared by 7 bases and J by 5 bases, with 14 bases between. The V gene's germline CDR1 is SGHTA and CDR2 FQGNSA.

This clone has a handful of counts. The rearrangement joins TRBV5-1 to TRBJ2-3; TRBD1 might be the D (6 bases). The CDR3 extends over 15 amino acids. V lost 0 bases and J lost 3, with 11 bases in between. The germline V gene encodes CDR1 SGHRS and CDR2 YFSETQ. The CDR3 nucleotides read TGCGCCAGCAGCTTGGAAGGACAGTTTACAGATACGCAGTATTTT. Protein product: CASSLEGQFTDTQYF.